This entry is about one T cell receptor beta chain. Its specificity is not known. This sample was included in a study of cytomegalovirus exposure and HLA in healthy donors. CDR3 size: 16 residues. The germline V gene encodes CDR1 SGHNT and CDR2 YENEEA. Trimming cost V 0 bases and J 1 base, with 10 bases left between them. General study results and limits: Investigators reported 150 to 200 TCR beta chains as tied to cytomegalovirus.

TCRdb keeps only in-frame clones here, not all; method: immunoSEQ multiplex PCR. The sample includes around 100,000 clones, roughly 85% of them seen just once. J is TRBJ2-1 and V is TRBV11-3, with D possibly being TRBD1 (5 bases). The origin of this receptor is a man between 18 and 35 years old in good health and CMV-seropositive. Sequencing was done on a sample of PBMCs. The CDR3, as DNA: TGTGCCAGCAGCTTAGATGGGGCAGTATCCTACAATGAGCAGTTCTTC. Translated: CASSLDGAVSYNEQFF.